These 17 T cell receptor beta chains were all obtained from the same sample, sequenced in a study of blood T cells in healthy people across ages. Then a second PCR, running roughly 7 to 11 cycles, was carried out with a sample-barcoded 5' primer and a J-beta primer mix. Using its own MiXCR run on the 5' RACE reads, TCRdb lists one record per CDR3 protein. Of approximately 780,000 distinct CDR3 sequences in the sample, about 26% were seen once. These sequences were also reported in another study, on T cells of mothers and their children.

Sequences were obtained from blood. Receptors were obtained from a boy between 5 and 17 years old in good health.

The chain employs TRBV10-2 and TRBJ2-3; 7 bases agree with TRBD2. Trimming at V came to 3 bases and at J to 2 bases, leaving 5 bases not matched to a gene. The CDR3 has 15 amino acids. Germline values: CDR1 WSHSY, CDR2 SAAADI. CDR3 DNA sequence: TGCGCCAGCAGTGAATCAGGACTAGACACAGATACGCAGTATTTT. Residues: CASSESGLDTDTQYF.

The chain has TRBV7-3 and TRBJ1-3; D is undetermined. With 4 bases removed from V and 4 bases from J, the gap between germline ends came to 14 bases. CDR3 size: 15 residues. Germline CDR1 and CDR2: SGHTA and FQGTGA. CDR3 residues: CASSSRSGPGNTIYF. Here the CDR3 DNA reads TGTGCCAGCAGCTCCCGGTCAGGACCAGGAAACACCATATATTTT.

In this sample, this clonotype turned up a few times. CDR3 residues: CASSLVGSTEAFF. DNA of the CDR3: TGCGCCAGCAGCCTGGTCGGGAGCACTGAAGCTTTCTTT. This chain uses TRBV5-1 with TRBJ1-1; D is undetermined. The V gene's germline CDR1 is SGHRS and CDR2 YFSETQ. The V gene lost 4 bases and the J gene lost 4 bases, with 11 bases spanning the gap. This CDR3 is 13 amino acids long.

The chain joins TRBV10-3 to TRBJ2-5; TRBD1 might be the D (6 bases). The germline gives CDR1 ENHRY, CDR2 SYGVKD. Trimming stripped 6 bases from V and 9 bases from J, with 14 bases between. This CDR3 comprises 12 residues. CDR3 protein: CAIRNRAEAQYF. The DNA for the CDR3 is TGTGCCATCAGGAACAGGGCTGAGGCCCAGTACTTC.

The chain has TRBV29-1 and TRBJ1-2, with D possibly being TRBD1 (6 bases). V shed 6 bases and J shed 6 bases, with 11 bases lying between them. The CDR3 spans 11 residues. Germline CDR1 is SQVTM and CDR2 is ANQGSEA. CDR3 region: CSVSGDHGYTF. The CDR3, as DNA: TGCAGCGTCTCAGGGGACCATGGCTACACCTTC. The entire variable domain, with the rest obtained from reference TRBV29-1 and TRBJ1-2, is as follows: SAVISQKPSRDICQRGTSLTIQCQVDSQVTMMFWYRQQPGQSLTLIATANQGSEATYESGFVIDKFPISRPNLTFSTLTVSNMSPEDSSIYLCSVSGDHGYTFGSGTRLTVV.

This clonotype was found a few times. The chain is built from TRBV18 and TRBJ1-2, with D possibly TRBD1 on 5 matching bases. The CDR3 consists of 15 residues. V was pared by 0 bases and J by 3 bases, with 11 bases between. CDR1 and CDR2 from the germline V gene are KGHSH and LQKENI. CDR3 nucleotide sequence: TGTGCCAGCTCACCACCCAGGGTTCGGGACTATGGCTACACCTTC. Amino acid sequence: CASSPPRVRDYGYTF.

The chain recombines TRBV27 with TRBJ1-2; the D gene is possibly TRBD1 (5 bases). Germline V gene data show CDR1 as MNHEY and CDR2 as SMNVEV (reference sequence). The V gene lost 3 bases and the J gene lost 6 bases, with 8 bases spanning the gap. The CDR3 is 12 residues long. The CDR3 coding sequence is TGTGCCAGCAGTTTCAAAGGGGATGGCTACACCTTC. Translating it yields CASSFKGDGYTF.

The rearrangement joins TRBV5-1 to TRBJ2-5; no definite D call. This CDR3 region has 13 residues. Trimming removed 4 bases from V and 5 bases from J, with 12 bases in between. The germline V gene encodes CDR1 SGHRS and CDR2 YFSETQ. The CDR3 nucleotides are TGCGCCAGCAGCGATGCGATGGGGGAGACCCAGTACTTC. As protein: CASSDAMGETQYF.

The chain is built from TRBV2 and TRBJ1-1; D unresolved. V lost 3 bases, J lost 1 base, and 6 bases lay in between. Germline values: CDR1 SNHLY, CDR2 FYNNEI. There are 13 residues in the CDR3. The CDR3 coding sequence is TGTGCCAGCAGTGAGGAGGCGAACACTGAAGCTTTCTTT. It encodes CASSEEANTEAFF.

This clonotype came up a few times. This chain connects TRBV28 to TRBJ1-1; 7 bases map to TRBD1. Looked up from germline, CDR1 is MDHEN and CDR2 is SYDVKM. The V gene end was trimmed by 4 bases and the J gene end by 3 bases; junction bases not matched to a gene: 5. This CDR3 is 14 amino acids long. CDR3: CASSSPTGDTEAFF. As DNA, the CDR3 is TGTGCCAGCAGTTCACCTACAGGGGACACTGAAGCTTTCTTT.

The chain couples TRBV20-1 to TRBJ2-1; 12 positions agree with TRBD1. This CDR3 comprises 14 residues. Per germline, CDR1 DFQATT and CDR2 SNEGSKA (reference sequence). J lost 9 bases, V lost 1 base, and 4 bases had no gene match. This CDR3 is CSARGGTGGPEQFF. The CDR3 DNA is TGCAGTGCTAGAGGGGGGACAGGGGGCCCTGAGCAGTTCTTC.

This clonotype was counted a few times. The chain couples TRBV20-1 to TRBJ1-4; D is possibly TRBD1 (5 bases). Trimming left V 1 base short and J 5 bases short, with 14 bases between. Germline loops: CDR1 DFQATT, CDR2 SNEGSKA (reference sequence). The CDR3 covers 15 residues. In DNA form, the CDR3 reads TGCAGTGCTAGAGGACGGGGCACAGCGAATGAAAAACTGTTTTTT. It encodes CSARGRGTANEKLFF.

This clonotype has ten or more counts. This CDR3 is CASSYLAGGGAQYF. The CDR3 coding sequence is TGTGCCAGCAGTTATCTAGCGGGGGGTGGGGCCCAGTACTTC. The chain has TRBV6-5 and TRBJ2-5; 11 nucleotides agree with TRBD2. The CDR3 is 14 amino acids. CDR1 and CDR2 from the germline V gene are MNHEY and SVGAGI. Trimming cost V 3 bases and J 9 bases; bases outside gene matches: 6.

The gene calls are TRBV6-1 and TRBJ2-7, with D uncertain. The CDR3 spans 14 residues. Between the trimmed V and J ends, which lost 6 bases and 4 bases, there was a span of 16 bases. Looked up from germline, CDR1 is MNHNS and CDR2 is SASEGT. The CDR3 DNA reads TGTGCCAGCAGCTCTTTGTCGCGGCCGTACGAGCAGTACTTC. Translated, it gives CASSSLSRPYEQYF.

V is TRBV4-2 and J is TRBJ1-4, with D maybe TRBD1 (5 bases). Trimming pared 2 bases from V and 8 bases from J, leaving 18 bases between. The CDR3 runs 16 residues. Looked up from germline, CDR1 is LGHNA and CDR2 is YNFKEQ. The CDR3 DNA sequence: TGTGCCAGCAGCCAACCCCTCCAGGGATCGGGGGAAAAACTGTTTTTT. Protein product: CASSQPLQGSGEKLFF.

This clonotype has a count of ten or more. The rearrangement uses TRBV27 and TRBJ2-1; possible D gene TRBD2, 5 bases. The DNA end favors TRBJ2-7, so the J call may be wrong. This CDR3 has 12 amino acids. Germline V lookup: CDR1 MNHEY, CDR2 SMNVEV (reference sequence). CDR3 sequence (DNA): TGTGCCAGCAGCCCTAGCTCTCGGGAGCAGTACTTC. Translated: CASSPSSREQYF.

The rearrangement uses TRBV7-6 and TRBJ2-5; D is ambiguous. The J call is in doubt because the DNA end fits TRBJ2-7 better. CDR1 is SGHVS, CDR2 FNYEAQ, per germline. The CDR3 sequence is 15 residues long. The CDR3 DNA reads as TGTGCCAGCAGCTTAACGTCCTCGTCCACCTACGAGCAGTACTTC. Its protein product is CASSLTSSSTYEQYF.